The rows below give T cell receptor beta chains drawn from one sample of a study of spatial heterogeneity in lung cancer. TCRdb recomputed calls from the 5' RACE reads with MiXCR, one row per CDR3 protein. The sample contains about 48,000 distinct CDR3 sequences, roughly 5.2% of which appear only once. The material sequenced was PBMCs, taken at surgery. The source is a male donor with early-stage non-small cell lung cancer. Each CDR3 is given with its conserved first and last residue. A D gene is named only where the DNA matches it firmly. Not every row has a clone size; where given, it reads once, few, many or a size class.

V gene: TRBV7-6; D gene: TRBD2; J gene: TRBJ2-3; clone size: .; CDR3 DNA: TGTGCCAGCAGCCATCTGAGGTCAGATAGCGGGAGTGGAGATACGCAGTATTTT; CDR3 protein: CASSHLRSDSGSGDTQYF
V gene: TRBV3-1; D gene: .; J gene: TRBJ2-3; clone size: .; CDR3 DNA: TGTGCCAGCAGCCAGAGCCATCTCACAGATACGCAGTATTTT; CDR3 protein: CASSQSHLTDTQYF
V gene: TRBV12-3/TRBV12-4; D gene: .; J gene: TRBJ1-1; clone size: many; CDR3 DNA: TGTGCCAGCAGCTACTACACTGAAGCTTTCTTT; CDR3 protein: CASSYYTEAFF
V gene: TRBV2; D gene: .; J gene: TRBJ2-1; clone size: many; CDR3 DNA: TGTGCCAGCAGCCAGAGGGGGAGTGTGCAGTTCTTC; CDR3 protein: CASSQRGSVQFF
V gene: TRBV20-1; D gene: .; J gene: TRBJ2-2; clone size: many; CDR3 DNA: TGCAGTGCTAGAGATCCAACTACTTACACCGGGGAGCTGTTTTTT; CDR3 protein: CSARDPTTYTGELFF
V gene: TRBV7-9; D gene: TRBD2; J gene: TRBJ2-2; clone size: many; CDR3 DNA: TGTGCCAGCAGCTTACCGTACCGACTAGCGGGAGCCTACGGGGAGCTGTTTTTT; CDR3 protein: CASSLPYRLAGAYGELFF
V gene: TRBV20-1; D gene: TRBD2; J gene: TRBJ2-7; clone size: many; CDR3 DNA: TGCAGTGCTACGGGACTAGCGGGAGGGTCCTACGAGCAGTACTTC; CDR3 protein: CSATGLAGGSYEQYF
V gene: TRBV5-5; D gene: TRBD1; J gene: TRBJ2-5; clone size: many; CDR3 DNA: TGTGCCAGCAGTTCGATACAGGGGCAAGAGACCCAGTACTTC; CDR3 protein: CASSSIQGQETQYF
V gene: TRBV5-1; D gene: .; J gene: TRBJ2-5; clone size: many; CDR3 DNA: TGCGCCAGCACTCGGGGAGGGGGGCAAGAGACCCAGTACTTC; CDR3 protein: CASTRGGGQETQYF
V gene: TRBV3-1; D gene: TRBD2; J gene: TRBJ2-3; clone size: many; CDR3 DNA: TGTGCCAGCAGCCTCGGACTAGCTCGTCCCACAGATACGCAGTATTTT; CDR3 protein: CASSLGLARPTDTQYF
V gene: TRBV14; D gene: .; J gene: TRBJ1-1; clone size: many; CDR3 DNA: TGTGCCAGCAGCCAAGCCCGGGACGGGTTTGAAGCTTTCTTT; CDR3 protein: CASSQARDGFEAFF
V gene: TRBV15; D gene: TRBD1; J gene: TRBJ1-2; clone size: many; CDR3 DNA: TGTGCCACCAGCTTCCGGACAGGGATGGCGGGTGGCTACACCTTC; CDR3 protein: CATSFRTGMAGGYTF
V gene: TRBV14; D gene: .; J gene: TRBJ2-5; clone size: many; CDR3 DNA: TGTGCCAGCAGCCATCGTACAGGGCTACAAGAGACCCAGTACTTC; CDR3 protein: CASSHRTGLQETQYF
V gene: TRBV29-1; D gene: TRBD1; J gene: TRBJ2-3; clone size: many; CDR3 DNA: TGCAGCGTTGGGGGACAGGGGGCGTTTATAGATACGCAGTATTTT; CDR3 protein: CSVGGQGAFIDTQYF
V gene: TRBV3-1; D gene: TRBD2; J gene: TRBJ2-1; clone size: many; CDR3 DNA: TGTGCCAGCAGCCAAGGATGGGGACTAGCGGGAAAGAATGAGCAGTTCTTC; CDR3 protein: CASSQGWGLAGKNEQFF
V gene: TRBV5-5; D gene: .; J gene: TRBJ2-1; clone size: .; CDR3 DNA: TGTGCCAGCAGCTTGACGGACCTTCCTAGCTCCTACAATGAGCAGTTCTTC; CDR3 protein: CASSLTDLPSSYNEQFF
V gene: TRBV10-3; D gene: TRBD1; J gene: TRBJ2-7; clone size: many; CDR3 DNA: TGTGCCATCAGCTCAGGGGGCGTTCGGTTTTGGCAGTACTTC; CDR3 protein: CAISSGGVRFWQYF
V gene: TRBV25-1; D gene: .; J gene: TRBJ2-3; clone size: .; CDR3 DNA: TGTGCCAGCAGTCTAGTGGGAGCGTACACAGATACGCAGTATTTT; CDR3 protein: CASSLVGAYTDTQYF
V gene: TRBV5-1; D gene: .; J gene: TRBJ2-2; clone size: many; CDR3 DNA: TGCGCCAGCAGCTTGATGGACCAGGGGGAGCTGTTTTTT; CDR3 protein: CASSLMDQGELFF
V gene: TRBV16; D gene: .; J gene: TRBJ2-3; clone size: many; CDR3 DNA: TGTGCCAGCAGCCAATCGATCAGGGGCGACACAGATACGCAGTATTTT; CDR3 protein: CASSQSIRGDTDTQYF
V gene: TRBV7-2; D gene: TRBD2; J gene: TRBJ2-7; clone size: many; CDR3 DNA: TGTGCCAGCAGCCCCAGGACTAGTGGCGAGCAGTACTTC; CDR3 protein: CASSPRTSGEQYF
V gene: TRBV7-2; D gene: .; J gene: TRBJ2-3; clone size: few; CDR3 DNA: TGTGCCAGCAGCTTAGTTCCTAACACAGATACGCAGTATTTT; CDR3 protein: CASSLVPNTDTQYF
V gene: TRBV11-2; D gene: .; J gene: TRBJ2-2; clone size: .; CDR3 DNA: TGTGCCAGCAGCCATCTCCAGAAGAACACCGGGGAGCTGTTTTTT; CDR3 protein: CASSHLQKNTGELFF
V gene: TRBV28; D gene: TRBD2; J gene: TRBJ2-3; clone size: many; CDR3 DNA: TGTGCCAGCACCTTCAGCGGGAGACGCAGCACAGATACGCAGTATTTT; CDR3 protein: CASTFSGRRSTDTQYF
V gene: TRBV11-2; D gene: .; J gene: TRBJ2-1; clone size: many; CDR3 DNA: TGTGCCAGCAGCTTAGATTCGTCTTTCTATGAGCAGTTCTTC; CDR3 protein: CASSLDSSFYEQFF
V gene: TRBV9; D gene: .; J gene: TRBJ1-2; clone size: many; CDR3 DNA: TGTGCCAGCAGTGCGGGACTCAACTATGGCTACACCTTC; CDR3 protein: CASSAGLNYGYTF
V gene: TRBV29-1; D gene: .; J gene: TRBJ2-7; clone size: many; CDR3 DNA: TGCAGCGTTGAAGAGGGCCCCACCTACGAGCAGTACTTC; CDR3 protein: CSVEEGPTYEQYF
V gene: TRBV15; D gene: TRBD2; J gene: TRBJ2-1; clone size: many; CDR3 DNA: TGTGCCACCAGCGTGACTAGCGGGAGTGAGAATGAGCAGTTCTTC; CDR3 protein: CATSVTSGSENEQFF
V gene: TRBV7-2; D gene: .; J gene: TRBJ1-5; clone size: .; CDR3 DNA: TGTGCCAGCAGCTTAGGACAGGATCAGCCCCAGCATTTT; CDR3 protein: CASSLGQDQPQHF
V gene: TRBV19; D gene: .; J gene: TRBJ2-2; clone size: .; CDR3 DNA: TGTGCCAGTAGTATTGGGGGAAGCGGGGAGCTGTTTTTT; CDR3 protein: CASSIGGSGELFF
V gene: TRBV6-5; D gene: .; J gene: TRBJ1-1; clone size: many; CDR3 DNA: TGTGCCAGCAGTTACAGGTCGAACACTGAAGCTTTCTTT; CDR3 protein: CASSYRSNTEAFF
V gene: TRBV18; D gene: .; J gene: TRBJ2-5; clone size: .; CDR3 DNA: TGTGCCAGCTCACCAGATTCGGACACAGAGACCCAGTACTTC; CDR3 protein: CASSPDSDTETQYF
V gene: TRBV19; D gene: .; J gene: TRBJ2-5; clone size: many; CDR3 DNA: TGTGCCAGTAGTGAAGGGAGCGTAGAGACCCAGTACTTC; CDR3 protein: CASSEGSVETQYF
V gene: TRBV4-3; D gene: .; J gene: TRBJ1-1; clone size: many; CDR3 DNA: TGCGCCAGCAGCCAAGATCTTCGCCGGAACACTGAAGCTTTCTTT; CDR3 protein: CASSQDLRRNTEAFF
V gene: TRBV29-1; D gene: .; J gene: TRBJ1-1; clone size: many; CDR3 DNA: TGCAGCGTTAAGGACCCGGGCACTGAAGCTTTCTTT; CDR3 protein: CSVKDPGTEAFF
V gene: TRBV6-5; D gene: .; J gene: TRBJ2-3; clone size: many; CDR3 DNA: TGTGCCAGCAGTCTCACTAGCACAGATACGCAGTATTTT; CDR3 protein: CASSLTSTDTQYF
V gene: TRBV11-2; D gene: TRBD2; J gene: TRBJ2-1; clone size: many; CDR3 DNA: TGTGCCAGCAGCTTAAGATCAGGACTAGTCTACAATGAGCAGTTCTTC; CDR3 protein: CASSLRSGLVYNEQFF
V gene: TRBV6-5; D gene: TRBD1; J gene: TRBJ1-1; clone size: many; CDR3 DNA: TGTGCCAGCAATCCACAGGGGAGCCCACCTCGATCCACTGAAGCTTTCTTT; CDR3 protein: CASNPQGSPPRSTEAFF
V gene: TRBV7-9; D gene: TRBD2; J gene: TRBJ2-1; clone size: .; CDR3 DNA: TGTGCCAGCAGCTTTACTAGCGGGTACAATGAGCAGTTCTTC; CDR3 protein: CASSFTSGYNEQFF
V gene: TRBV7-9; D gene: TRBD1; J gene: TRBJ2-7; clone size: many; CDR3 DNA: TGTGCCACCTCACCCGACAGGGGTACCTACGAGCAGTACTTC; CDR3 protein: CATSPDRGTYEQYF
V gene: TRBV6-5; D gene: .; J gene: TRBJ2-3; clone size: .; CDR3 DNA: TGTGCCAGCAGTTACTCCCTACTAGGGGGTGGAGATACGCAGTATTTT; CDR3 protein: CASSYSLLGGGDTQYF
V gene: TRBV20-1; D gene: TRBD1; J gene: TRBJ1-1; clone size: many; CDR3 DNA: TGCAGTGCTAGAGCGACAGGGCCGAACACTGAAGCTTTCTTT; CDR3 protein: CSARATGPNTEAFF
V gene: TRBV29-1; D gene: TRBD2; J gene: TRBJ2-3; clone size: many; CDR3 DNA: TGCAGCGTTGAAATCTCTAGCGGGGTTGATACGCAGTATTTT; CDR3 protein: CSVEISSGVDTQYF
V gene: TRBV5-6; D gene: .; J gene: TRBJ2-7; clone size: once; CDR3 DNA: TGTGCCAGCAGCTTGGACAGCGCCTACGAGCAGTACTTC; CDR3 protein: CASSLDSAYEQYF
V gene: TRBV7-8; D gene: .; J gene: TRBJ2-7; clone size: .; CDR3 DNA: TGTGCCAGCAGCCACAGGGAGTTCGACGACGAGCAGTACTTC; CDR3 protein: CASSHREFDDEQYF
V gene: TRBV7-2; D gene: TRBD2; J gene: TRBJ2-5; clone size: .; CDR3 DNA: TGTGCCAGCAGCCCAACGGGAAGCGGGAGTGGGAAGACCCAGTACTTC; CDR3 protein: CASSPTGSGSGKTQYF
V gene: TRBV20-1; D gene: .; J gene: TRBJ2-2; clone size: many; CDR3 DNA: TGCAGTGCTAGACTTTTTTCCGCCTCCGGGGAGCTGTTTTTT; CDR3 protein: CSARLFSASGELFF
V gene: TRBV11-2; D gene: TRBD2; J gene: TRBJ2-1; clone size: many; CDR3 DNA: TGTGCCAGCAGCTTAGTGTTGCGCGGGAGTGAAAATGAGCAGTTCTTC; CDR3 protein: CASSLVLRGSENEQFF
V gene: TRBV12-3/TRBV12-4; D gene: TRBD1; J gene: TRBJ1-1; clone size: many; CDR3 DNA: TGTGCCAGCAGCCACAGGGGATCTTCAGAAGCTTTCTTT; CDR3 protein: CASSHRGSSEAFF
V gene: TRBV10-2; D gene: .; J gene: TRBJ2-7; clone size: .; CDR3 DNA: TGCGCCAGCAGTGCGGGGTCCCTCTCCGAGCAGTACTTC; CDR3 protein: CASSAGSLSEQYF
V gene: TRBV20-1; D gene: .; J gene: TRBJ1-1; clone size: many; CDR3 DNA: TGCAGTGCTAGAAAGCCGGGGCTGAACACTGAAGCTTTCTTT; CDR3 protein: CSARKPGLNTEAFF
V gene: TRBV7-2; D gene: TRBD2; J gene: TRBJ2-3; clone size: .; CDR3 DNA: TGTGCCAGCAGCCCGACTAGCGGGAGTGATACGCAGTATTTT; CDR3 protein: CASSPTSGSDTQYF
V gene: TRBV11-3; D gene: TRBD2; J gene: TRBJ2-1; clone size: many; CDR3 DNA: TGTGCCAGCAGCTTAGGCGGGACTAGCGGAACCTACAATGAGCAGTTCTTC; CDR3 protein: CASSLGGTSGTYNEQFF
V gene: TRBV3-1; D gene: .; J gene: TRBJ2-1; clone size: many; CDR3 DNA: TGTGCCAGCAGCCTTTTCAATGAGCAGTTCTTC; CDR3 protein: CASSLFNEQFF
V gene: TRBV27; D gene: .; J gene: TRBJ2-2; clone size: many; CDR3 DNA: TGTGCCAGCAGTCGAAAGATCCCCCCCGGGGAGCTGTTTTTT; CDR3 protein: CASSRKIPPGELFF
V gene: TRBV5-1; D gene: .; J gene: TRBJ2-5; clone size: many; CDR3 DNA: TGCGCCAGCAGCTTAGATTCGGGCCGGGGGGAGACCCAGTACTTC; CDR3 protein: CASSLDSGRGETQYF
V gene: TRBV7-2; D gene: .; J gene: TRBJ1-2; clone size: many; CDR3 DNA: TGTGCCAGCAGCTTAGGCCCGGAAAGCTATGGCTACACCTTC; CDR3 protein: CASSLGPESYGYTF
V gene: TRBV4-1; D gene: .; J gene: TRBJ1-5; clone size: many; CDR3 DNA: TGCGCCAGCAGCCAAGAGGGGCGGAACAAGGCTCAGCCCCAGCATTTT; CDR3 protein: CASSQEGRNKAQPQHF
V gene: TRBV29-1; D gene: .; J gene: TRBJ2-7; clone size: many; CDR3 DNA: TGCAGCGGGGCCCCTGAAGGGCGGCCATACGAGCAGTACTTC; CDR3 protein: CSGAPEGRPYEQYF